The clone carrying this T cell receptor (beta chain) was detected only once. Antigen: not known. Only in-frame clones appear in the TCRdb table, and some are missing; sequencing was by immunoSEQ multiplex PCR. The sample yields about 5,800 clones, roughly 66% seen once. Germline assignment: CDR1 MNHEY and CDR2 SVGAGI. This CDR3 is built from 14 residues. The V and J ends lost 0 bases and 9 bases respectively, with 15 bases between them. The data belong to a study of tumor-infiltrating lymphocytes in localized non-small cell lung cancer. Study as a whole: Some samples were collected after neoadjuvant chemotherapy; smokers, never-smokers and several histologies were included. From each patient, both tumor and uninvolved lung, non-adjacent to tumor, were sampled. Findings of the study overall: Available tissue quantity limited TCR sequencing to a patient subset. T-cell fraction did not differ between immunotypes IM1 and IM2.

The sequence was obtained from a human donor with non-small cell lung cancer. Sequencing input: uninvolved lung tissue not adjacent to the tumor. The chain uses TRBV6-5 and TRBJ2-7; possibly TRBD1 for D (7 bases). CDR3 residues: CASSYSDRRGWQYF. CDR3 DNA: TGTGCCAGCAGTTACTCGGACAGGAGGGGATGGCAGTACTTC.